This TCR beta chain came from a study of beta chain features in type 1 diabetes. The whole isolated RNA underwent reverse transcription, so sequencing captured expressed TCRB transcripts. The data were produced by immunoSEQ multiplex PCR, yet TCRdb's version contains in-frame clones alone and is incomplete. Found here are 450,000 to 550,000 clones, around 30% of them singletons; the top ten hold 0.05% to 0.07%. Sequences were obtained from naive CD4+ T cells from blood. This receptor was obtained from a man aged 18 to 30 in good health.

CDR3 in DNA: TGTGCCAGCAGTGAACTGCGCGGAAGCTCCTACGAGCAGTACTTC. Its translation: CASSELRGSSYEQYF. The chain uses TRBV25-1 and TRBJ2-7; D not certain. The CDR3 length is 15 residues. CDR1 and CDR2 (germline): MGHDK, SYGVNS. V was shortened by 2 bases and J by 0 bases, with 11 bases between the two germline ends.